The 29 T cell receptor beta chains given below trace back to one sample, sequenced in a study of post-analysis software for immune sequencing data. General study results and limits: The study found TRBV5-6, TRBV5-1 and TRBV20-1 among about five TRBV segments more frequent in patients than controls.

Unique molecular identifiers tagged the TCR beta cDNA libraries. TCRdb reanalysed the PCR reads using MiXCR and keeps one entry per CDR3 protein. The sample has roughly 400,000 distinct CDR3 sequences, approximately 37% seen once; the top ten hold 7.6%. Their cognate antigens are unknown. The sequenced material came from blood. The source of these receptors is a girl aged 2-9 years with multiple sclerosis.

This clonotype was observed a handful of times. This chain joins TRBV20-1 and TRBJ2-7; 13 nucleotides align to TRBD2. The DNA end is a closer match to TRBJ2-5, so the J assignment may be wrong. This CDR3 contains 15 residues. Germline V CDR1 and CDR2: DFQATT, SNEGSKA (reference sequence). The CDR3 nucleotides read TGCAGTGCTACAAGGACTAGCGGGAGTTGGGAGACCCAGTACTTC. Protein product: CSATRTSGSWETQYF.

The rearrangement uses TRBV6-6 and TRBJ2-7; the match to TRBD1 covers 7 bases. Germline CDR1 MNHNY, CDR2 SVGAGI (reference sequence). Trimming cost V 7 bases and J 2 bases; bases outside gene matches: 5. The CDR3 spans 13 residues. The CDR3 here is CASTQDRTYEQYF. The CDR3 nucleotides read TGTGCCAGCACCCAGGACAGGACCTACGAGCAGTACTTC.

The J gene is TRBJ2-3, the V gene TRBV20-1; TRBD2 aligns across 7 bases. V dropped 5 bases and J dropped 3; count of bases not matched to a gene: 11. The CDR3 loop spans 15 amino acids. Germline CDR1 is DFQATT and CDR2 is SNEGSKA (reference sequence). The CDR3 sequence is CSAGGSRELTDTQYF. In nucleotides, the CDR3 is TGCAGTGCTGGGGGATCGCGGGAGTTAACAGATACGCAGTATTTT.

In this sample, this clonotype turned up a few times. The CDR3 spells CASSTWGPSSAEQYF. CDR3 DNA: TGTGCCAGCAGCACTTGGGGGCCTAGCTCGGCTGAGCAGTACTTC. This rearrangement joins TRBV7-2 to TRBJ2-7; D is perhaps TRBD1 (6 bases). V gave up 5 bases and J gave up 7 bases, with 21 bases separating them. The CDR3 loop spans 15 amino acids. Per the germline V gene, CDR1 is SGHTA and CDR2 is FQGNSA.

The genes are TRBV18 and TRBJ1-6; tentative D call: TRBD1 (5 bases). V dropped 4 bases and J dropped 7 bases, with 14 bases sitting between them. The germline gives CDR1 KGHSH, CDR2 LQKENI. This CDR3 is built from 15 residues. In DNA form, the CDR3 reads TGTGCCAGCTCACGCTCAGGACAAGACAATTCACCCCTCCACTTT. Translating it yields CASSRSGQDNSPLHF.

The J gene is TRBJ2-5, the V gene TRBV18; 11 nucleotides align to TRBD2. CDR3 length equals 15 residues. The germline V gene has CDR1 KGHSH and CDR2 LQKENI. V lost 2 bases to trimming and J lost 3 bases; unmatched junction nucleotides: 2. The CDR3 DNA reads TGTGCCAGCTCACCAGTAGCGGGAGGGGAAGAGACCCAGTACTTC. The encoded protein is CASSPVAGGEETQYF.

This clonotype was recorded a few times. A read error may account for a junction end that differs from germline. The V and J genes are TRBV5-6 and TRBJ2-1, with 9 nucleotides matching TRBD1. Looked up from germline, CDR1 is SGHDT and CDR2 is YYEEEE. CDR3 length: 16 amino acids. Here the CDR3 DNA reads TGTGCCAGCAGCAACCAATTACTAACAGGGGGCAATGAGCGGTTCTTC. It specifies CASSNQLLTGGNERFF.

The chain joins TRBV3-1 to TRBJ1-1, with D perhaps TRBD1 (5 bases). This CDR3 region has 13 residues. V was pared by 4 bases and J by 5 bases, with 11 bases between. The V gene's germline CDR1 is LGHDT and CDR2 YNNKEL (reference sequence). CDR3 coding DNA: TGTGCCAGCAGCCCTCTGCCAGGGACTGAAGCTTTCTTT. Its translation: CASSPLPGTEAFF.

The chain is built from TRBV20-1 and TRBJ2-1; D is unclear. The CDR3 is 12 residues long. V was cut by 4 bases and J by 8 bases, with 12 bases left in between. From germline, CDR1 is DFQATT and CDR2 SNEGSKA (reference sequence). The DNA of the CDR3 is TGCAGTGCTATTAGCCGAGTCCATGAGCAGTTCTTC. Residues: CSAISRVHEQFF.

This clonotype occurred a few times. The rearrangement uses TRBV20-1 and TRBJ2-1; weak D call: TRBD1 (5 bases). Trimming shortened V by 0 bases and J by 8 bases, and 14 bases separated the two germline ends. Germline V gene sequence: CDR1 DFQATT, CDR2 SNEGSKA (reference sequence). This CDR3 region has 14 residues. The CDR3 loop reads CSAREQALLDEQFF. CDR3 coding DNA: TGCAGTGCTAGAGAACAGGCTCTCTTGGATGAGCAGTTCTTC.

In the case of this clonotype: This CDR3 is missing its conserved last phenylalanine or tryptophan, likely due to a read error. The DNA of the CDR3 is TGCAGCTTCGCCGGGCAGGGGGATTACGAGCAGTACTGC. It codes for CSFAGQGDYEQYC. V and J are TRBV29-1 and TRBJ2-7; 7 positions match TRBD1. The V gene's germline CDR1 is SQVTM and CDR2 ANQGSEA. V trimming: 8 bases; J trimming: 4 bases; junction bases outside the gene matches: 11. This CDR3 spans 13 amino acids.

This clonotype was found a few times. The CDR3 sequence: CSVEIRWTGGNNEQFF. Written as DNA, the CDR3 is TGCAGCGTTGAAATTAGGTGGACAGGGGGTAACAATGAGCAGTTCTTC. This chain joins TRBV29-1 and TRBJ2-1, with 10 bases fitting TRBD1. The CDR3 runs 16 residues. V was clipped by 2 bases and J by 5 bases; unmatched bases: 9. Germline assignment: CDR1 SQVTM and CDR2 ANQGSEA.

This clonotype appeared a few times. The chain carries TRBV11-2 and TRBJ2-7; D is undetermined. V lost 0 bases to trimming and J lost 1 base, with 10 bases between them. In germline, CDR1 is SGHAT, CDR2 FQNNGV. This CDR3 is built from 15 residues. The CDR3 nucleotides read TGTGCCAGCAGCTTAGATCGTCCGATTTCCTACGAGCAGTACTTC. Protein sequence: CASSLDRPISYEQYF.

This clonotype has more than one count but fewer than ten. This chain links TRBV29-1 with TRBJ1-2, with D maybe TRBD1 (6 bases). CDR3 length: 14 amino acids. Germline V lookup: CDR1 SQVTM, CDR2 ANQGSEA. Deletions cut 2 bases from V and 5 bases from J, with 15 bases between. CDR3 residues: CSVELTGKSYGYTF. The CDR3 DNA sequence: TGCAGCGTTGAACTAACAGGGAAATCATATGGCTACACCTTC.

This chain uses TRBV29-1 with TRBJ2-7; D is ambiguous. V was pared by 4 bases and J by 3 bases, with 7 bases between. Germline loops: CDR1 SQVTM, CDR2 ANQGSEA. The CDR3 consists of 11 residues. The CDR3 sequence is CSVALNYEQYF. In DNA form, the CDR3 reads TGCAGCGTTGCACTTAACTACGAGCAGTACTTC.

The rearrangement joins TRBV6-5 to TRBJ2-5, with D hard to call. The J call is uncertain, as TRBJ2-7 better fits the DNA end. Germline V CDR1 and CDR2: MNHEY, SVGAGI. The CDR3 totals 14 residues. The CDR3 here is CASSYLGPPYEQYF. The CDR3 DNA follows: TGTGCCAGCAGTTACTTAGGGCCCCCCTACGAGCAGTACTTC.

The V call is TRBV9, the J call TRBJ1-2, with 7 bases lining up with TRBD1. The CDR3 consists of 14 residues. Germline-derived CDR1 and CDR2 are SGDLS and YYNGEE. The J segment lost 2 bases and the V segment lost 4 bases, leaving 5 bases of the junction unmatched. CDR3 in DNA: TGTGCCAGCAGCCCTACGACAGGGAACTATGGCTACACCTTC. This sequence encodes CASSPTTGNYGYTF.

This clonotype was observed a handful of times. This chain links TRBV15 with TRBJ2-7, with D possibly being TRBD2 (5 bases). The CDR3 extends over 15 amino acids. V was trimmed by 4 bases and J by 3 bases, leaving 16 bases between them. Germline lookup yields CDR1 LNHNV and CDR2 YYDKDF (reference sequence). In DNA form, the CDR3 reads TGTGCCACCAGCACCACACCCGGTGAGGGCTACGAGCAGTACTTC. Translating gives CATSTTPGEGYEQYF.

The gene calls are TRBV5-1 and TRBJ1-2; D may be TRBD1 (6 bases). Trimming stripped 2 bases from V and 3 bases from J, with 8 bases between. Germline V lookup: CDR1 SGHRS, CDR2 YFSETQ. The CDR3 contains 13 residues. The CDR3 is CASSFTGHYGYTF. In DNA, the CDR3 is TGCGCCAGCAGCTTTACAGGGCACTATGGCTACACCTTC.

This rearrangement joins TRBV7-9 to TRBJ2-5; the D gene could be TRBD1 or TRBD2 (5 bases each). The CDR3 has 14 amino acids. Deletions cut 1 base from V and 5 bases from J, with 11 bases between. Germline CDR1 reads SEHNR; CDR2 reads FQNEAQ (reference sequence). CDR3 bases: TGTGCCAGCAGCTTAGGTGGGGGAGTGGAGACCCAGTACTTC. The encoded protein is CASSLGGGVETQYF.

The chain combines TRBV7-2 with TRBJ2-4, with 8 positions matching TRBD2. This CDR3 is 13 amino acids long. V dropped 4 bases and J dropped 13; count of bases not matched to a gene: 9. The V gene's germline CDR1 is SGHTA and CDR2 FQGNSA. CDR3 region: CASSSWTSLEQYF. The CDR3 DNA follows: TGTGCCAGCAGCTCCTGGACTAGCCTGGAGCAGTACTTC.

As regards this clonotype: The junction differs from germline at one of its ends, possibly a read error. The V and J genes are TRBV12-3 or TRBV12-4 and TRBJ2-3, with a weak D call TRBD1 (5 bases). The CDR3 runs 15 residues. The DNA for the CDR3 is TGTGCCAGCAGCTACAGGAGATTGTTCGCAGATGCGCAGTATTTT. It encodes CASSYRRLFADAQYF.

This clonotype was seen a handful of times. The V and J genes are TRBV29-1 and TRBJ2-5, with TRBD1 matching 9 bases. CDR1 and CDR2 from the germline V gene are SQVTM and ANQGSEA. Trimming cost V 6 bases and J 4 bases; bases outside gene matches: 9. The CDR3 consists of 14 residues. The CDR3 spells CSVSGTGRGETQYF. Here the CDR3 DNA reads TGCAGCGTGTCCGGGACAGGGAGGGGAGAGACCCAGTACTTC. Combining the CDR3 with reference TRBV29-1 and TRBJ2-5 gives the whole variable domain SAVISQKPSRDICQRGTSLTIQCQVDSQVTMMFWYRQQPGQSLTLIATANQGSEATYESGFVIDKFPISRPNLTFSTLTVSNMSPEDSSIYLCSVSGTGRGETQYFGPGTRLLVL.

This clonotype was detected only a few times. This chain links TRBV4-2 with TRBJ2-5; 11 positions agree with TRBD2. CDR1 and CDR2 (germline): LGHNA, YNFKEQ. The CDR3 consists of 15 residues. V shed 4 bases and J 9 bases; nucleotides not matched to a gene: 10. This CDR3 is CASSPTSGDPTAQYF. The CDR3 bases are TGTGCCAGCAGCCCGACTAGCGGGGATCCGACGGCCCAGTACTTC.

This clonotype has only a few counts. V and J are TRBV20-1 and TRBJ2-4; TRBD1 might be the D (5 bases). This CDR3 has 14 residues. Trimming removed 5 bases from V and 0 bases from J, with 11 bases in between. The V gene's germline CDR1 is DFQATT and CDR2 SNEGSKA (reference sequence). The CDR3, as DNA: TGCAGTGCTTCCAGGGTTCTAGCCAAAAACATTCAGTACTTC. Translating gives CSASRVLAKNIQYF.

In DNA, the CDR3 is TGTGCCAGCATGATGAGGACAGACGCCACAGATACGCAGTATTTT. Protein product: CASMMRTDATDTQYF. The chain recombines TRBV2 with TRBJ2-3; D is perhaps TRBD1 (6 bases). This CDR3 is 15 amino acids long. Per the germline V gene, CDR1 is SNHLY and CDR2 is FYNNEI. The ends were cut back, 7 bases at V and 2 bases at J, with 16 bases in the middle.

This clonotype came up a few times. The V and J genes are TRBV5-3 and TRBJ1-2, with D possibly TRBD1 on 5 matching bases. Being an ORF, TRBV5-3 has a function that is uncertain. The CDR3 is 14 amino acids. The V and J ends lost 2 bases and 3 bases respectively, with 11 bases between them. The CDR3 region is CARSLTGTDYGYTF. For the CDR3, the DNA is TGTGCCAGAAGCTTAACCGGGACTGACTATGGCTACACCTTC.

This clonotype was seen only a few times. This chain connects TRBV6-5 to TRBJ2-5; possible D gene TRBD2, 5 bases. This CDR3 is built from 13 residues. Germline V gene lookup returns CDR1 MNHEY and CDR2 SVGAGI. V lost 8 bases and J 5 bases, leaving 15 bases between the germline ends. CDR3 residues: CASATRHDETQYF. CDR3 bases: TGTGCCAGCGCAACTAGGCATGATGAGACCCAGTACTTC.

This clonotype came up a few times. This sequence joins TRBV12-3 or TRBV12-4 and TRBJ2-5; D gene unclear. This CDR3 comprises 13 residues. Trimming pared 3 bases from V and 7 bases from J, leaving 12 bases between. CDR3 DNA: TGTGCCAGCAGTTTTAAGGAGCATGGGACCCAGTACTTC. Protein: CASSFKEHGTQYF.